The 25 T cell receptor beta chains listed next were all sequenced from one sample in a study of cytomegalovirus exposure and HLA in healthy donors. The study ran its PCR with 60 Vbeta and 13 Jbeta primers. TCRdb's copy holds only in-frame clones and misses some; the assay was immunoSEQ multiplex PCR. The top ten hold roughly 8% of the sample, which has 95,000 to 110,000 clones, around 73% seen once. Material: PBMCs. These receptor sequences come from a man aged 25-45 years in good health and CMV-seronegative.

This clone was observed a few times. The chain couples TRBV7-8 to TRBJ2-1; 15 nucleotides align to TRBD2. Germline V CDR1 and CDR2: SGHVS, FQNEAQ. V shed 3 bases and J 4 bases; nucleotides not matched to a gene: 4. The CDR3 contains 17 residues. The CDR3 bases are TGTGCCAGCAGCTTTGGACTAGCGGGGGGGCCGTACAATGAGCAGTTCTTC. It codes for CASSFGLAGGPYNEQFF.

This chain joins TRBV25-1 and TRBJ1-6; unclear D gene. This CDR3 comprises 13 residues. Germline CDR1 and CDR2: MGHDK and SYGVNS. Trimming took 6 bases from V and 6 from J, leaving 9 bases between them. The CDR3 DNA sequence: TGTGCCAGCAGAACCGGGAGTAATTCACCCCTCCACTTT. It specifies CASRTGSNSPLHF.

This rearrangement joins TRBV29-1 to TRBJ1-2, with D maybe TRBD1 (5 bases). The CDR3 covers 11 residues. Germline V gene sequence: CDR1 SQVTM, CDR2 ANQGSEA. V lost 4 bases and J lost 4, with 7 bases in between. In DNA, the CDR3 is TGCAGCGTTGTAGGGGTCTATGGCTACACCTTC. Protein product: CSVVGVYGYTF.

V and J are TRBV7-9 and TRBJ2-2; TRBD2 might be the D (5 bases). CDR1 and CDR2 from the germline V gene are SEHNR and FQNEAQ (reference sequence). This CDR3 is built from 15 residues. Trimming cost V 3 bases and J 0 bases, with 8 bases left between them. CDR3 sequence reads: CASSFSGSNTGELFF. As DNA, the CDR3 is TGTGCCAGCAGCTTCTCGGGATCGAACACCGGGGAGCTGTTTTTT.

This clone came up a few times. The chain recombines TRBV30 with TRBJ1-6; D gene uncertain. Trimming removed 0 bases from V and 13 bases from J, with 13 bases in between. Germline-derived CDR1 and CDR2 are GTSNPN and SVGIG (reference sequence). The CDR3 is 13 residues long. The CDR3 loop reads CAWSVHQVSPLHF. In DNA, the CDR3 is TGTGCCTGGAGTGTACATCAGGTCAGTCCCCTCCACTTT.

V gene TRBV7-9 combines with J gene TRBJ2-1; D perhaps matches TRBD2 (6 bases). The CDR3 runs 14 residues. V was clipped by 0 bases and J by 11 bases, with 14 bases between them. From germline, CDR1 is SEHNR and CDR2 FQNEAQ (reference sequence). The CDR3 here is CASSLATGVQKQFF. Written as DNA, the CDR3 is TGTGCCAGCAGCTTAGCTACGGGAGTACAGAAGCAGTTCTTC.

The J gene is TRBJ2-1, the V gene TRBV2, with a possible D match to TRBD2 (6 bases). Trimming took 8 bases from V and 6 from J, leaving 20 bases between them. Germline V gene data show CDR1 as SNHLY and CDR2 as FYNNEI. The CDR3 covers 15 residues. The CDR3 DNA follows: TGTGCCAGCTCTAGGGGACTTGCACCCCCCAATGAGCAGTTCTTC. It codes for CASSRGLAPPNEQFF.

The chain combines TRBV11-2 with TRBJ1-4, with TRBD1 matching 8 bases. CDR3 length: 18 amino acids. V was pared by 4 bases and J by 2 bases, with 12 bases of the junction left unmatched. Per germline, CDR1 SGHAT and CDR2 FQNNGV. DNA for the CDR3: TGTGCCAGCAGCTCGACCGGACAGGGTATTCACACTAATGAAAAACTGTTTTTT. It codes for CASSSTGQGIHTNEKLFF.

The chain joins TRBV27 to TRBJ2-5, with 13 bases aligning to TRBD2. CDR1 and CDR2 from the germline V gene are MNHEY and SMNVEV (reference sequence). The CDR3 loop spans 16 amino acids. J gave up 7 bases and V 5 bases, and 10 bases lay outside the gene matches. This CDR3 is CASSPPTSGGRGTQYF. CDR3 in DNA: TGTGCCAGCAGTCCCCCGACTAGCGGGGGGCGAGGGACCCAGTACTTC.

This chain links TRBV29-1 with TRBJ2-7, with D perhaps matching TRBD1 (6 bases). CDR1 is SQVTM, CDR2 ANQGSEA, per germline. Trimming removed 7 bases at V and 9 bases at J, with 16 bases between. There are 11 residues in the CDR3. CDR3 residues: CSGLDSSGQYF. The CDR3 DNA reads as TGCAGCGGGTTGGACAGTTCAGGGCAGTACTTC.

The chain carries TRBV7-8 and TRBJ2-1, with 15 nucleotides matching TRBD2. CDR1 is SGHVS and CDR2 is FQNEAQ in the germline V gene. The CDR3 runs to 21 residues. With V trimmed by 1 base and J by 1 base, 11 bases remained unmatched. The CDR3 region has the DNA TGTGCCAGCAGCTTAGGCTTTTCCGGGACTAGCGGGGGGCGATCCTACAATGAGCAGTTCTTC. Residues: CASSLGFSGTSGGRSYNEQFF.

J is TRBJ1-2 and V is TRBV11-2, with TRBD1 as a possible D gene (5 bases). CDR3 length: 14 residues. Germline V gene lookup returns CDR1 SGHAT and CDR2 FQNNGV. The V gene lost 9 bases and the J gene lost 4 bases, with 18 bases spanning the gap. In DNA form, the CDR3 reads TGTGCCAGTCGGGGGGTAAAAGGTCTCTATGGCTACACCTTC. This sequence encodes CASRGVKGLYGYTF.

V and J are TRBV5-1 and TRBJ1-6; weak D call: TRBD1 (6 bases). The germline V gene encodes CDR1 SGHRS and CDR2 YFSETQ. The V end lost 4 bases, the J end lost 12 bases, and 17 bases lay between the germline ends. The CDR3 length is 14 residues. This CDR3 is CASSPRDTWGPLHF. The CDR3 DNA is TGCGCCAGCAGCCCCAGGGACACCTGGGGACCCCTCCACTTT.

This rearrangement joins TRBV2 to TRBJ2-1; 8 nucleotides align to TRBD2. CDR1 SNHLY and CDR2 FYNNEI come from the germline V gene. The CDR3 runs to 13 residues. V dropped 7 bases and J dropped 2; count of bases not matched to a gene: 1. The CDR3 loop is CASKGLAYNEQFF. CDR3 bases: TGTGCCAGCAAGGGACTAGCCTACAATGAGCAGTTCTTC.

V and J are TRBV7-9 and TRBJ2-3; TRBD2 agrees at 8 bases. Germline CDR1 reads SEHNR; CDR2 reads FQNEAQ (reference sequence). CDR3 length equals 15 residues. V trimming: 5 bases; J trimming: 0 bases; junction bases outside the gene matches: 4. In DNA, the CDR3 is TGTGCCAGCAGCCCCGGACTAGCTAGCACAGATACGCAGTATTTT. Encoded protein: CASSPGLASTDTQYF.

The CDR3 reads CAWRGASGNLIYEQYF. CDR3 coding DNA: TGTGCCTGGAGGGGGGCTAGCGGGAATCTCATATACGAGCAGTACTTC. The chain links TRBV30 to TRBJ2-7; 9 nucleotides agree with TRBD2. The CDR3 spans 16 residues. Trimming removed 3 bases from V and 4 bases from J; junction bases left unmatched: 13. The germline V gene encodes CDR1 GTSNPN and CDR2 SVGIG (reference sequence).

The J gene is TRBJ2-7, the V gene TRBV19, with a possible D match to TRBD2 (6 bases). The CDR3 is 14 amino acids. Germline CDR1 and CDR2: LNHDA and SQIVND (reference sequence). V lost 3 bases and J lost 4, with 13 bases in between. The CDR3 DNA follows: TGTGCCAGTAGTATCCCAGGACTACAATACGAGCAGTACTTC. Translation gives CASSIPGLQYEQYF.

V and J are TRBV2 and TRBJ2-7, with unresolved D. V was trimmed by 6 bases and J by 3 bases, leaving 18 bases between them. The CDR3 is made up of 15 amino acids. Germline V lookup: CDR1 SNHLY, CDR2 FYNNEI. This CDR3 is CASREYSAQDYEQYF. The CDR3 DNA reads TGTGCCAGCAGGGAATACAGTGCACAAGACTACGAGCAGTACTTC.

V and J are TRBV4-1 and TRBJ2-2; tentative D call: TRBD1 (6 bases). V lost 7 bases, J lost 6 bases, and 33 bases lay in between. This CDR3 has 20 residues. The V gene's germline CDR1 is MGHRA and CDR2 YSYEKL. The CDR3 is CASIQNRPHRGKGVSGELFF. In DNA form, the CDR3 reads TGCGCCAGCATTCAAAATCGACCTCATAGGGGGAAGGGCGTATCCGGGGAGCTGTTTTTT.

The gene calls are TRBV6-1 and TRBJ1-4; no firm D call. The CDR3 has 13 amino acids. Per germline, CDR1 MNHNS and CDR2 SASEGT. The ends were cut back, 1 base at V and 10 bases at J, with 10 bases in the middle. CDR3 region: CASSEGPAGKLFF. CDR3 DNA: TGTGCCAGCAGTGAAGGGCCTGCGGGAAAACTGTTTTTT.

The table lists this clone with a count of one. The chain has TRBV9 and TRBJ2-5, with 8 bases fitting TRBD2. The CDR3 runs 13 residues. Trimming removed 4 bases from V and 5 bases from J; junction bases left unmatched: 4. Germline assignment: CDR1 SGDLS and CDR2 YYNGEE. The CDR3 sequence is CASSSRGGETQYF. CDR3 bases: TGTGCCAGCAGCTCCCGGGGGGGGGAGACCCAGTACTTC.

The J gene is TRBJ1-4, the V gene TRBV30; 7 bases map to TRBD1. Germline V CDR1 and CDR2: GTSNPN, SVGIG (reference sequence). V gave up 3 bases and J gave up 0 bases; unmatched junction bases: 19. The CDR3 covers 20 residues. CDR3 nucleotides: TGTGCCTGGAGACAGGGGACGGGAGGGGACCTAGCCGCAACTAATGAAAAACTGTTTTTT. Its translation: CAWRQGTGGDLAATNEKLFF.

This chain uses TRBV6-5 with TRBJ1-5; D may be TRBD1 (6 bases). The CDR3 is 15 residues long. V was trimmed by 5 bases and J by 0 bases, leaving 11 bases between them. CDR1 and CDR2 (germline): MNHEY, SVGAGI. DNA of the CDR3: TGTGCCAGCAGTAGACAGGTCCCTAGCAATCAGCCCCAGCATTTT. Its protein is CASSRQVPSNQPQHF.

In nucleotides, the CDR3 is TGTGCCAGCGGGGACAGGGGGCGCGGGGAAAAACTGTTTTTT. Amino acid sequence: CASGDRGRGEKLFF. The chain recombines TRBV6-1 with TRBJ1-4, with 12 bases that match TRBD1. The V gene's germline CDR1 is MNHNS and CDR2 SASEGT. The V segment lost 8 bases and the J segment 8 bases; nucleotides outside the gene matches: 6. The CDR3 is 14 residues long.

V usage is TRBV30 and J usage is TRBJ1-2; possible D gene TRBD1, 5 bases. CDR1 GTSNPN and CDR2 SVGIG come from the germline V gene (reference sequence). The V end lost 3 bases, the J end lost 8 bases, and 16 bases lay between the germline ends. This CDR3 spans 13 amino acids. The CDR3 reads CAWRGREAGGYTF. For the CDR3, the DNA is TGTGCCTGGAGGGGGCGGGAAGCTGGGGGCTACACCTTC.